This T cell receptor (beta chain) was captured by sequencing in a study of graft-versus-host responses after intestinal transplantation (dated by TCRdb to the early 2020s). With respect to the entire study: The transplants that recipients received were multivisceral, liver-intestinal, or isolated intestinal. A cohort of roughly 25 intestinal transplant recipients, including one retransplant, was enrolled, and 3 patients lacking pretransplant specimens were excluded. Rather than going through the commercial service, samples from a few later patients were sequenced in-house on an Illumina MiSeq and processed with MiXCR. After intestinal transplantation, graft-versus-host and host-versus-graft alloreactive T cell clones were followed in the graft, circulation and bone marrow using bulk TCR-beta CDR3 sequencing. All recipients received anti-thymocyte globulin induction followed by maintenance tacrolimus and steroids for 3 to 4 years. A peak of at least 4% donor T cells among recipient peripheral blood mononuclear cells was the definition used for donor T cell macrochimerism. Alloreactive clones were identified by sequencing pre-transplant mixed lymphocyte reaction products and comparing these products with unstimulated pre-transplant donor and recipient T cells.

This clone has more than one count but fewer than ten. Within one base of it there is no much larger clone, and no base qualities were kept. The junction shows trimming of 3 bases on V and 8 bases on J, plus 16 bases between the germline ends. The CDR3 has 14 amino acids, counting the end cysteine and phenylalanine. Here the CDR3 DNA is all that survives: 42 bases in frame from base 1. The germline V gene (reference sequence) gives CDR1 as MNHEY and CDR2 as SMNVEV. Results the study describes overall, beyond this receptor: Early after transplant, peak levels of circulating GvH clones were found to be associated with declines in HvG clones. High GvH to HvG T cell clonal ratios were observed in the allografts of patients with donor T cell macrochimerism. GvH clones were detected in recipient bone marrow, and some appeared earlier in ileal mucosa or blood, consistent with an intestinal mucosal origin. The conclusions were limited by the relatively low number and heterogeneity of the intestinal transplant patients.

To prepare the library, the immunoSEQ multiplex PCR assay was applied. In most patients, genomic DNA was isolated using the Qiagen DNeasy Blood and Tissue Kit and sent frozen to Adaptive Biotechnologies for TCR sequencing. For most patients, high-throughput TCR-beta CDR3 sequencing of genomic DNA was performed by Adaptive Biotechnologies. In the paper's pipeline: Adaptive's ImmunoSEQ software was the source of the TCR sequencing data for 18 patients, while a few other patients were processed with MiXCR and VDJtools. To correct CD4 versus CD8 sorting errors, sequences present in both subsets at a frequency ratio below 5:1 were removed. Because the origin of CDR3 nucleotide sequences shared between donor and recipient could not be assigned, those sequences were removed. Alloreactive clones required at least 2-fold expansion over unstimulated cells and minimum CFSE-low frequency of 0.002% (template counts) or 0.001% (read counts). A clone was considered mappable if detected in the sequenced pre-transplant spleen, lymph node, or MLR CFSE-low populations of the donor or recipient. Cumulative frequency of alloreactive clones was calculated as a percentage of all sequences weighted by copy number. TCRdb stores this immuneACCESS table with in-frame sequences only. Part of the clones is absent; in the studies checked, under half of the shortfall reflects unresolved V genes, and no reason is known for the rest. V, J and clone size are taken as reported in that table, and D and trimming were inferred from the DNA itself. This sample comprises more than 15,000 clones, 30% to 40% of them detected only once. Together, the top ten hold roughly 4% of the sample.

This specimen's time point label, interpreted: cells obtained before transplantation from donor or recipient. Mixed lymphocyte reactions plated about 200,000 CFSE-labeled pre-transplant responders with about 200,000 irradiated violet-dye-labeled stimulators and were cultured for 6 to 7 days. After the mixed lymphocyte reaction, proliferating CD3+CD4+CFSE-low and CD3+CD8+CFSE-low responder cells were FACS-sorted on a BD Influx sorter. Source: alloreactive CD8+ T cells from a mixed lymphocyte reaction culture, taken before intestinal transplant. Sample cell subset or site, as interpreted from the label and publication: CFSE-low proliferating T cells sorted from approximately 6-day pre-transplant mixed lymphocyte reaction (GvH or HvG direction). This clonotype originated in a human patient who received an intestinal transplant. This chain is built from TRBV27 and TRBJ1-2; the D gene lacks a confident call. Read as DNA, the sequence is TGTGCCAGCAGTTTCATCCCACCCGGGTACGGCTACACCTTC. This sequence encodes CASSFIPPGYGYTF.